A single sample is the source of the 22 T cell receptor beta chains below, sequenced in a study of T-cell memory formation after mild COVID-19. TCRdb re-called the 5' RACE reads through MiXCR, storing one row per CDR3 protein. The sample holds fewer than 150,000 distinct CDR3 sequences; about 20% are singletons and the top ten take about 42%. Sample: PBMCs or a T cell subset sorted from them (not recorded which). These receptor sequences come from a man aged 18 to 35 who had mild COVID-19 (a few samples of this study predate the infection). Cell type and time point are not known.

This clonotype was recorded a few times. This CDR3 is CASSSDPGGVYEQYF. CDR3 nucleotide sequence: TGTGCCAGCAGCTCCGACCCAGGGGGAGTTTACGAGCAGTACTTC. The chain links TRBV11-2 to TRBJ2-7; 7 bases agree with TRBD1. V shed 4 bases, J shed 4 bases, and the junction held 10 bases outside the gene matches. The CDR3 is 15 residues long. Germline V lookup: CDR1 SGHAT, CDR2 FQNNGV.

The DNA of the CDR3 is TGCGCCAGCAGCCAAGATTCCGGGGGTGTTGATGAGCAGTTCTTC. Amino acids: CASSQDSGGVDEQFF. The chain combines TRBV4-3 with TRBJ2-1; possible D gene TRBD2, 6 bases. Germline CDR1 reads LGHNA; CDR2 reads YSLEER. V lost 0 bases, J lost 8 bases, and 14 bases lay in between. The CDR3 consists of 15 residues.

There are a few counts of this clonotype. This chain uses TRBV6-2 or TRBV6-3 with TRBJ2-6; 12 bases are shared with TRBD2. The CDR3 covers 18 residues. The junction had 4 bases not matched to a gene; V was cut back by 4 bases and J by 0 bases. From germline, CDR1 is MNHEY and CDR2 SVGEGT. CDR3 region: CASSWTSGVSSGANVLTF. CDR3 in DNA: TGTGCCAGCAGTTGGACTAGCGGGGTGAGCTCTGGGGCCAACGTCCTGACTTTC.

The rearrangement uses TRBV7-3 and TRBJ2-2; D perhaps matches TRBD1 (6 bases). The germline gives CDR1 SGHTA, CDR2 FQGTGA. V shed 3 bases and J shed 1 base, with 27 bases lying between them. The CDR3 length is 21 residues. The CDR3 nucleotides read TGTGCCAGCAGCTTCTATCTCGCCCCGAGACAGGCCATACAGAACACCGGGGAGCTGTTTTTT. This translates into CASSFYLAPRQAIQNTGELFF.

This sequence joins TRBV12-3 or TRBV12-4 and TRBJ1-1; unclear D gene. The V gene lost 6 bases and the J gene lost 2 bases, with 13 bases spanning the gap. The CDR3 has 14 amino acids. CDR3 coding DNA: TGTGCCAGCAGCTGGACTACCGGTAACACTGAAGCTTTCTTT. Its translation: CASSWTTGNTEAFF.

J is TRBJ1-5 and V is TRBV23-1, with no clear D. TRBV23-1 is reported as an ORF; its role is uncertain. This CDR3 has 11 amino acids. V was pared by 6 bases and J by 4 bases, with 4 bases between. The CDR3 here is CASSTNQPQHF. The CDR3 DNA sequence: TGCGCCAGCAGCACAAATCAGCCCCAGCATTTT.

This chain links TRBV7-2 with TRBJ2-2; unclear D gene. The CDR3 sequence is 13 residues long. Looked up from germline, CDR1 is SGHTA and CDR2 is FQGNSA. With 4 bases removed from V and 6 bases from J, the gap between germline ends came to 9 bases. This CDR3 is CASSSPVSGELFF. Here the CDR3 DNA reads TGTGCCAGCAGCTCACCGGTGTCCGGGGAGCTGTTTTTT. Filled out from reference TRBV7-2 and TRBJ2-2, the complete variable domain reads GAGVSQSPSNKVTEKGKDVELRCDPISGHTALYWYRQSLGQGLEFLIYFQGNSAPDKSGLPSDRFSAERTGGSVSTLTIQRTQQEDSAVYLCASSSPVSGELFFGEGSRLTVL.

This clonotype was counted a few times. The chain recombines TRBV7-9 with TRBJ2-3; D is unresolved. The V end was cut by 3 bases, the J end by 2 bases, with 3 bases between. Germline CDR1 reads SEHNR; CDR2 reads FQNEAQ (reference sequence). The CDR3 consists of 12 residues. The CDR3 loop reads CASSFLTDTQYF. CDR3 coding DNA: TGTGCCAGCAGCTTCCTCACAGATACGCAGTATTTT. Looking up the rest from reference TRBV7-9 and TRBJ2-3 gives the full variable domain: DTGVSQNPRHKITKRGQNVTFRCDPISEHNRLYWYRQTLGQGPEFLTYFQNEAQLEKSRLLSDRFSAERPKGSFSTLEIQRTEQGDSAMYLCASSFLTDTQYFGPGTRLTVL.

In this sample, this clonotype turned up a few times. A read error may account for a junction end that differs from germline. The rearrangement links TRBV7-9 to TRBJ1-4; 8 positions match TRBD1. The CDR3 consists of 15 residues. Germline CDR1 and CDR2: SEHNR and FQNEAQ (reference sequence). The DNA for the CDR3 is TGTGCCAGCAGCTTAGCGGGGGGACAGGCGTACGAACGGGTTTTT. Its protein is CASSLAGGQAYERVF.

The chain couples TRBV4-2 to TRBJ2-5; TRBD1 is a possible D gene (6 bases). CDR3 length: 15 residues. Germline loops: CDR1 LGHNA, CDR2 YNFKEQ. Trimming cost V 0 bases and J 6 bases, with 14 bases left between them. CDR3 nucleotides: TGTGCCAGCAGCCAAGAATTCGAGGGGACAAAGACCCAGTACTTC. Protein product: CASSQEFEGTKTQYF.

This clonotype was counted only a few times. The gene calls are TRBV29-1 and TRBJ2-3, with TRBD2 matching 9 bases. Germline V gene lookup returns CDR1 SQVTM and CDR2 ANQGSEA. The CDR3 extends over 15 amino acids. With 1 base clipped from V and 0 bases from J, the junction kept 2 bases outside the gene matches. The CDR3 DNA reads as TGCAGCGTTGAAGGGACTAGCGTTAGCACAGATACGCAGTATTTT. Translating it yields CSVEGTSVSTDTQYF.

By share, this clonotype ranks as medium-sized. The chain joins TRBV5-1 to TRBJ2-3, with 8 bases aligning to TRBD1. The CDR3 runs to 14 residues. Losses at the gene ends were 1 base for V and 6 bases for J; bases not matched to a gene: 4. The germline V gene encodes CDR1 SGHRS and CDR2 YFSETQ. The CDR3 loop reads CASSLRTGSDTQYF. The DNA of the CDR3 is TGCGCCAGCAGCTTGAGGACAGGGTCGGATACGCAGTATTTT.

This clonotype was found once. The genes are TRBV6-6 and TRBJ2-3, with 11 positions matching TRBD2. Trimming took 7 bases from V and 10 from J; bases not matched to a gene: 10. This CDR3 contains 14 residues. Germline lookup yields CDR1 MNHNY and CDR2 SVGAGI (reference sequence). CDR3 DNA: TGTGCCAGCATTGAGGCCCTAGCGGGGGGACCGCAGTATTTT. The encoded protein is CASIEALAGGPQYF.

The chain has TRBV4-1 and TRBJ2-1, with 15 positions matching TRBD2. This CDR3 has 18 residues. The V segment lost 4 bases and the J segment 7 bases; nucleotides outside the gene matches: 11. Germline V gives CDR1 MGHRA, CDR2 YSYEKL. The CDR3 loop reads CASSPWTSGGAFRNEQFF. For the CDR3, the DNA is TGCGCCAGCAGCCCCTGGACTAGCGGGGGGGCCTTTAGAAATGAGCAGTTCTTC.

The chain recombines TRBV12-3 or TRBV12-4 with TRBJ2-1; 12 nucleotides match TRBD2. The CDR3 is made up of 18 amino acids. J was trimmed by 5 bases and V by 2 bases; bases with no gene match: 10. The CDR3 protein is CASSLSSPLAGGHNEQFF. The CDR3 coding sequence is TGTGCCAGCAGTTTATCCTCGCCCCTAGCGGGGGGGCACAATGAGCAGTTCTTC.

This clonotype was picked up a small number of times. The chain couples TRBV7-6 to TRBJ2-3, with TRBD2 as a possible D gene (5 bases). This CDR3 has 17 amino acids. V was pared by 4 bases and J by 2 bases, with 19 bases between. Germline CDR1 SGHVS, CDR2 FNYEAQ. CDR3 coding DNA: TGTGCCAGCAGCTCCCCCGGAGGTATTCTCCCCACAGATACGCAGTATTTT. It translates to CASSSPGGILPTDTQYF.

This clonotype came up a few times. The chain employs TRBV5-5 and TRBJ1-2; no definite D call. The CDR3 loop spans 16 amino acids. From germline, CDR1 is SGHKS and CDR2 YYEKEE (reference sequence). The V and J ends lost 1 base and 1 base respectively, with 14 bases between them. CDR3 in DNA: TGTGCCAGCAGCTTGTCCGAGCCGCTGGGTAACTATGGCTACACCTTC. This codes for CASSLSEPLGNYGYTF.

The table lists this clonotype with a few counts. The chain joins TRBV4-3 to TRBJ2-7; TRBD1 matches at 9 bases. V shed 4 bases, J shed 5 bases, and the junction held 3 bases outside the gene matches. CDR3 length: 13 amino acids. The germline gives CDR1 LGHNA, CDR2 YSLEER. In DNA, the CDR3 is TGCGCCAGCAGCCCAGGGACAGGGAACGAGCAGTACTTC. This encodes CASSPGTGNEQYF.

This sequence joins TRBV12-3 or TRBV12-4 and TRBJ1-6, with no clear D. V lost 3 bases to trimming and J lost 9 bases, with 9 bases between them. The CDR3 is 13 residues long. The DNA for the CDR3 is TGTGCCAGCAGTTTCGGTACGGGTTCACCCCTCCACTTT. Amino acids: CASSFGTGSPLHF.

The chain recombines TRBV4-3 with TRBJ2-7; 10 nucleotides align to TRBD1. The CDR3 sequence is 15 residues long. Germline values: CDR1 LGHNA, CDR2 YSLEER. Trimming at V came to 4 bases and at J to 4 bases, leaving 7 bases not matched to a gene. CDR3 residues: CASSLGDRGGYEQYF. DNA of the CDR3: TGCGCCAGCAGCCTAGGGGACAGGGGCGGGTACGAGCAGTACTTC.

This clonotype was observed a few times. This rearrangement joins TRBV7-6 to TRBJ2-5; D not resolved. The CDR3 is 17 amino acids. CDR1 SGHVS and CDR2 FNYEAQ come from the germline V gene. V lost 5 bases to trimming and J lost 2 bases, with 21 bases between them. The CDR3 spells CASSPFGAFGSQETQYF. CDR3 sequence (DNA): TGTGCCAGCAGCCCATTCGGCGCGTTTGGGTCTCAAGAGACCCAGTACTTC.

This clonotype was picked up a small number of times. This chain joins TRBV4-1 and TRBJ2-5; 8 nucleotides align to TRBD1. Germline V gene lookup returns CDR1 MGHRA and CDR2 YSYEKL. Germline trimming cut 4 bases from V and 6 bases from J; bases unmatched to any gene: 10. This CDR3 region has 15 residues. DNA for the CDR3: TGCGCCAGCAGCCGGACGACAGGGGAAGGAAAGACCCAGTACTTC. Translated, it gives CASSRTTGEGKTQYF.